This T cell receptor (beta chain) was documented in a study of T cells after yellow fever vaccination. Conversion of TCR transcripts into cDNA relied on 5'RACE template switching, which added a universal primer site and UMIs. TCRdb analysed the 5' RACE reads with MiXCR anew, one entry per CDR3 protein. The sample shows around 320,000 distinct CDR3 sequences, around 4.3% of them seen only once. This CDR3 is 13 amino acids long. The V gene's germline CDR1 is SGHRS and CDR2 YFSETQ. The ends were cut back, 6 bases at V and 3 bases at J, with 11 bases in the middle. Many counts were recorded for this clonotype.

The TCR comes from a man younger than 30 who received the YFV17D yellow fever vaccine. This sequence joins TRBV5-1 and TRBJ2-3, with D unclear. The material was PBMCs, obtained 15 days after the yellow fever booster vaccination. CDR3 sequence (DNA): TGCGCCAGCAACACAGAACCGACAGATACGCAGTATTTT. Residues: CASNTEPTDTQYF.